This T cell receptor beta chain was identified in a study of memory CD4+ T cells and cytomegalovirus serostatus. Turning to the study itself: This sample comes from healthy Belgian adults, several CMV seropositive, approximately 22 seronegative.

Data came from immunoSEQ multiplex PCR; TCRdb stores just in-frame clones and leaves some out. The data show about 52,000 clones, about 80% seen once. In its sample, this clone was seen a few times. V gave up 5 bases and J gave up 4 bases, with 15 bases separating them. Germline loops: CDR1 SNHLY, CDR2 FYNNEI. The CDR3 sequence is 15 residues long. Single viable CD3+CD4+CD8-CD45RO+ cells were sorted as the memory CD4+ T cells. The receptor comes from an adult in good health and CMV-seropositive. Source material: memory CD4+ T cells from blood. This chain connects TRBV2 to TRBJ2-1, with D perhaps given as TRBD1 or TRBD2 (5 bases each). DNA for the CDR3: TGTGCCAGCAGTCGACCAAGTGGGGGTTACAATGAGCAGTTCTTC. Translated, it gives CASSRPSGGYNEQFF.